The entry below gives a single TCR beta chain sequence along with its context. The assay was immunoSEQ multiplex PCR, and TCRdb's table has in-frame clones only and misses some. The data hold about 190,000 clones, with about 84% observed a single time. The data are from a study of blood T cell repertoires in COVID-19. Overall study context: Sources were T cells, B-cell-depleted T cells, or PBMCs; the material itself was cDNA or gDNA.

J gave up 9 bases and V 4 bases, and 9 bases lay outside the gene matches. Germline V gene data show CDR1 as SEHNR and CDR2 as FQNEAQ (reference sequence). The CDR3 length is 14 residues. Researchers sorted participants into cohorts using their self-reported clinical history. This rearrangement joins TRBV7-9 to TRBJ2-3; 8 nucleotides line up with TRBD2. The origin of this receptor is a woman in her 30s who had recovered from COVID-19. Sequenced sample: PBMCs or T cells enriched from blood (not recorded which). CDR3 in DNA: TGTGCCAGCAGCTATAGCGGGATGAGAGGAACGCAGTATTTT. Translated, it gives CASSYSGMRGTQYF.